Shown below are 5 T cell receptor beta chains from a single sample sequenced in a study of radiotherapy plus CTLA-4 blockade in lung cancer (dated by TCRdb to the late 2010s). Library method: the immunoSEQ multiplex PCR assay. Sourced from immuneACCESS, this table was stored by TCRdb with only in-frame sequences that have V and J called. A share of the clones is absent; for the studies checked, an unresolved V gene accounts for under half, and the remainder has no known explanation. Within this sample are about 39,000 clones, with about four fifths of them counted one time only. The top ten constitute about 22% of the sample. The starting material was peripheral blood, obtained from a patient treated with radiotherapy plus ipilimumab. The receptors were gathered from a human donor with non-small cell lung cancer that progressed on radiotherapy plus ipilimumab.

V usage is TRBV6-5 and J usage is TRBJ2-1; 7 positions agree with TRBD2. The CDR3 loop spans 15 amino acids. V trimming: 10 bases; J trimming: 12 bases; junction bases outside the gene matches: 21. Germline CDR1 is MNHEY and CDR2 is SVGAGI. CDR3 DNA sequence: TGTGCCACAACTAGCGTTACGAGTACATCGGTGGGGCAGTTCTTC. Amino acid sequence: CATTSVTSTSVGQFF.

The rearrangement links TRBV7-9 to TRBJ2-2; 7 nucleotides line up with TRBD1. V lost 5 bases and J lost 4; bases outside the gene matches: 7. Germline V gene sequence: CDR1 SEHNR, CDR2 FQNEAQ (reference sequence). This CDR3 has 15 residues. This chain's CDR3 is CASSLRQGLTGELFF. CDR3 DNA: TGTGCCAGCAGCCTAAGACAGGGTCTCACCGGGGAGCTGTTTTTT.

This clone was observed a few times. The rearrangement joins TRBV11-2 to TRBJ2-1, with D perhaps matching TRBD2 (7 bases). CDR1 and CDR2 from the germline V gene are SGHAT and FQNNGV. V lost 2 bases to trimming and J lost 0 bases, with 17 bases between them. This CDR3 spans 18 amino acids. The CDR3 here is CASSLKGGRLFSYNEQFF. The CDR3 coding sequence is TGTGCCAGCAGCTTAAAGGGGGGGCGGTTGTTCTCCTACAATGAGCAGTTCTTC.

The genes are TRBV7-8 and TRBJ1-1; unclear D gene. This CDR3 has 14 residues. Trimming pared 0 bases from V and 5 bases from J, leaving 10 bases between. CDR1 is SGHVS and CDR2 is FQNEAQ in the germline V gene. The CDR3 reads CASSLAGGWTEAFF. The DNA for the CDR3 is TGTGCCAGCAGCTTAGCTGGAGGATGGACTGAAGCTTTCTTT.

The chain carries TRBV11-2 and TRBJ1-2; 7 bases are shared with TRBD1. The length of the CDR3 is 13 residues. CDR1 and CDR2 (germline): SGHAT, FQNNGV. After removal of 6 bases from V and 5 bases from J, the junction contained 6 bases not matched to a gene. CDR3 amino acids: CASRAAGGYGYTF. The CDR3 nucleotides are TGTGCCAGCAGGGCAGCAGGGGGGTATGGCTACACCTTC. Combining the CDR3 with reference TRBV11-2 and TRBJ1-2 gives the whole variable domain EAGVAQSPRYKIIEKRQSVAFWCNPISGHATLYWYQQILGQGPKLLIQFQNNGVVDDSQLPKDRFSAERLKGVDSTLKIQPAKLEDSAVYLCASRAAGGYGYTFGSGTRLTVV.